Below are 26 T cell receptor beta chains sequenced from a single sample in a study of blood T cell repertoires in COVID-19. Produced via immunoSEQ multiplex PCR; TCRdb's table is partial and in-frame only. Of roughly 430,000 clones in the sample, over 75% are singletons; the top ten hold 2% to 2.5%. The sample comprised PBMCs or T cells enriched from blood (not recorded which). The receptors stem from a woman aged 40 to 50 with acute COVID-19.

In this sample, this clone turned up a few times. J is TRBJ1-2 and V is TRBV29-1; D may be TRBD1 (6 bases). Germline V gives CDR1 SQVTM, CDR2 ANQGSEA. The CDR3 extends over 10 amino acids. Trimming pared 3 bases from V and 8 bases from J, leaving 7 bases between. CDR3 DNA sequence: TGCAGCGTTGACAGGGGAGGCTACACCTTC. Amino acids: CSVDRGGYTF.

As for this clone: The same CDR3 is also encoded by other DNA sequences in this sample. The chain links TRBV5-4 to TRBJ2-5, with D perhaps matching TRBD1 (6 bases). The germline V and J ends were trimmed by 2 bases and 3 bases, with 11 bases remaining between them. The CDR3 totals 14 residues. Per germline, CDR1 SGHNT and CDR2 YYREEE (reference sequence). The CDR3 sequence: CASSLPGQKETQYF. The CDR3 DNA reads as TGTGCCAGCAGCTTACCGGGACAAAAAGAGACCCAGTACTTC.

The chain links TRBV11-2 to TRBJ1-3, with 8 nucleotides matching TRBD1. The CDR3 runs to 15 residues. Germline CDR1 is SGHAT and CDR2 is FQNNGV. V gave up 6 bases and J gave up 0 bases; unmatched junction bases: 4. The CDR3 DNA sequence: TGTGCCAGCAGTGGACAGGGCCTCTCTGGAAACACCATATATTTT. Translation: CASSGQGLSGNTIYF.

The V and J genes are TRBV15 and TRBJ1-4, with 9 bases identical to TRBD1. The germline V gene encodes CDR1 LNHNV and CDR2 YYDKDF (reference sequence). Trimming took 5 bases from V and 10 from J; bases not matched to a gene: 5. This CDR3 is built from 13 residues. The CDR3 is CATSRTGEGKLFF. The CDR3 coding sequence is TGTGCCACCAGCCGGACAGGGGAGGGAAAACTGTTTTTT.

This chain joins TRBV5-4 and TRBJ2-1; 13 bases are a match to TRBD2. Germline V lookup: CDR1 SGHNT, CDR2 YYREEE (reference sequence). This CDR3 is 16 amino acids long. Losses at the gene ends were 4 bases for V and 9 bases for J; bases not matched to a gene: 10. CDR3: CASSATSGGAVIEQFF. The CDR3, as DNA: TGTGCCAGCAGCGCTACTAGCGGGGGGGCGGTAATTGAGCAGTTCTTC.

The CDR3, as DNA: TGTGCCAGCAGCTTGGCAGGGAACACTGAAGCTTTCTTT. Its protein product is CASSLAGNTEAFF. The genes are TRBV5-4 and TRBJ1-1; no clear D gene. CDR1 is SGHNT and CDR2 is YYREEE in the germline V gene (reference sequence). The CDR3 extends over 13 amino acids. V lost 0 bases to trimming and J lost 1 base, with 4 bases between them.

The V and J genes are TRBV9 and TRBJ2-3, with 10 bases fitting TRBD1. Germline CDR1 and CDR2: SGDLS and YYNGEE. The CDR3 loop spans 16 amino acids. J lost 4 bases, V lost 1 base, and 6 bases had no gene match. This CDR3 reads CASSVLGDRGSDTQYF. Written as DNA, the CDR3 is TGTGCCAGCAGCGTACTGGGGGACAGGGGATCAGATACGCAGTATTTT.

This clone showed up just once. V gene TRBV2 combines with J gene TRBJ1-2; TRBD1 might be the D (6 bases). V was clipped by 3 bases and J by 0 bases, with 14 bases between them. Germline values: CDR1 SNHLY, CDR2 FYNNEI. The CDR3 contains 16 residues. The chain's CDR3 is CASSDRRTEANYGYTF. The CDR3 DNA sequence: TGTGCCAGCAGTGATAGGCGGACAGAAGCTAACTATGGCTACACCTTC.

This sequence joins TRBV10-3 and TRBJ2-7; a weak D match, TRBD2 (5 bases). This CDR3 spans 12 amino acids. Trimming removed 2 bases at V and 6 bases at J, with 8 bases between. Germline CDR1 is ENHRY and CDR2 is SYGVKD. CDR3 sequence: CAISEIEGEQYF. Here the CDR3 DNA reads TGTGCCATCAGTGAGATTGAGGGCGAGCAGTACTTC.

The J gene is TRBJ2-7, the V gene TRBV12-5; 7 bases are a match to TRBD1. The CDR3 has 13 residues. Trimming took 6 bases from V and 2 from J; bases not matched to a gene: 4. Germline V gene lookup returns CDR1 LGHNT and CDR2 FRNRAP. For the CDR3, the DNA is TGTGCTAGTGGACCCGGGACAGCCTACGAGCAGTACTTC. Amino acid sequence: CASGPGTAYEQYF. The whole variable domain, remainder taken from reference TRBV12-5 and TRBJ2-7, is DARVTQTPRHKVTEMGQEVTMRCQPILGHNTVFWYRQTMMQGLELLAYFRNRAPLDDSGMPKDRFSAEMPDATLATLKIQPSEPRDSAVYFCASGPGTAYEQYFGPGTRLTVT.

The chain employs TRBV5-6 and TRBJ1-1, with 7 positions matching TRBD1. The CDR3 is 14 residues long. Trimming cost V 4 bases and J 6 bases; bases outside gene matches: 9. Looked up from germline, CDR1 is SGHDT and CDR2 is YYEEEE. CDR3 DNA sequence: TGTGCCAGCAGCGCCCGACAGGGTGAAGCTGAAGCTTTCTTT. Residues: CASSARQGEAEAFF.

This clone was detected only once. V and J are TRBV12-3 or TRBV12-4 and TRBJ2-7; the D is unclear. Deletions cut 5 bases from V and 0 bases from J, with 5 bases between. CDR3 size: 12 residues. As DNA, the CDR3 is TGTGCCAGCAGTGTCCTCTCCTACGAGCAGTACTTC. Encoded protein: CASSVLSYEQYF.

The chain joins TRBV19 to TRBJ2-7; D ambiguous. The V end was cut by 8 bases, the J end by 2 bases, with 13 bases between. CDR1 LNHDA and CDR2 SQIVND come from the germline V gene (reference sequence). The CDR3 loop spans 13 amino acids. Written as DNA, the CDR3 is TGTGCCAGTGGCCCCAACAAAGCCTACGAGCAGTACTTC. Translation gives CASGPNKAYEQYF.

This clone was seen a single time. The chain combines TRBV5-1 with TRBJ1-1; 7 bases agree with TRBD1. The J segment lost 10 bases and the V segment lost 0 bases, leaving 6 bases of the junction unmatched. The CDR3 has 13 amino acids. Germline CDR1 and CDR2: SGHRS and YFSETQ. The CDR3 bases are TGCGCCAGCAGCTTGGAAGGGGGCGGCGGAGCTTTCTTT. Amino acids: CASSLEGGGGAFF.

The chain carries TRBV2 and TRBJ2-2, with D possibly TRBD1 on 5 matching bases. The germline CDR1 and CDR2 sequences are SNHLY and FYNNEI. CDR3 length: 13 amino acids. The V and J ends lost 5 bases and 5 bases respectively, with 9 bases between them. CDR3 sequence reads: CASSKDRTGELFF. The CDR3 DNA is TGTGCCAGCAGTAAAGACAGAACCGGGGAGCTGTTTTTT.

This CDR3 is CASSPLAGGQERDTQYF. DNA for the CDR3: TGTGCCAGCTCACCCCTGGCAGGGGGCCAAGAAAGGGATACGCAGTATTTT. This chain uses TRBV18 with TRBJ2-3, with 8 bases matching TRBD1. The CDR3 contains 17 residues. The V gene end was trimmed by 3 bases and the J gene end by 6 bases; junction bases not matched to a gene: 14. Germline V gene sequence: CDR1 KGHSH, CDR2 LQKENI.

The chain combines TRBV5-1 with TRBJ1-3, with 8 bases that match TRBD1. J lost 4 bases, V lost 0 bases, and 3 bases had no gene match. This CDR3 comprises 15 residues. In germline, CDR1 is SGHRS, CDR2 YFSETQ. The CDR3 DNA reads TGCGCCAGCAGCTTGGTGAGACAGGGGGGAAACACCATATATTTT. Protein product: CASSLVRQGGNTIYF.

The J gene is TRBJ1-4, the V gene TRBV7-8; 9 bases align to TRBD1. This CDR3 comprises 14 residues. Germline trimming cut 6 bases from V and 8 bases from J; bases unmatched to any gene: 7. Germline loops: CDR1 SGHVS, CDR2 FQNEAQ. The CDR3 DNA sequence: TGTGCCAGCAGACAGGGACAGGGAGTGGAAAAACTGTTTTTT. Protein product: CASRQGQGVEKLFF.

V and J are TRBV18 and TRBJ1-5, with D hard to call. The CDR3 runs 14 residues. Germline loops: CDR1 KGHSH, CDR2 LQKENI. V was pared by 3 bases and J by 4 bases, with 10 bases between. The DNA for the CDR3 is TGTGCCAGCTCACCCTCAGGAGGGAATCAGCCCCAGCATTTT. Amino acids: CASSPSGGNQPQHF.

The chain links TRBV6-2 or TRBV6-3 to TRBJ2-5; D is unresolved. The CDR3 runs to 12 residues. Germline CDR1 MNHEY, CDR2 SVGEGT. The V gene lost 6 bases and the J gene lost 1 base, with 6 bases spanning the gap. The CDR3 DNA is TGTGCCAGCAGCCCGGCCCAAGAGACCCAGTACTTC. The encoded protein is CASSPAQETQYF.

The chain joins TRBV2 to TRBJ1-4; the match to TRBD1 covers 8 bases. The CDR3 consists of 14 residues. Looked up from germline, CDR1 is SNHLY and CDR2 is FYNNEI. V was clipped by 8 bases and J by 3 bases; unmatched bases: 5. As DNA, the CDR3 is TGTGCCAGCGGAAGACAGGGGTCTAATGAAAAACTGTTTTTT. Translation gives CASGRQGSNEKLFF.

CDR3 in DNA: TGCGCCAGCAGCCAAGCGACAGGGGCAAACTATGGCTACACCTTC. Encoded protein: CASSQATGANYGYTF. The chain has TRBV4-1 and TRBJ1-2; 8 bases line up with TRBD1. Germline V gene sequence: CDR1 MGHRA, CDR2 YSYEKL. This CDR3 is 15 amino acids long. V was pared by 1 base and J by 2 bases, with 3 bases of the junction left unmatched.

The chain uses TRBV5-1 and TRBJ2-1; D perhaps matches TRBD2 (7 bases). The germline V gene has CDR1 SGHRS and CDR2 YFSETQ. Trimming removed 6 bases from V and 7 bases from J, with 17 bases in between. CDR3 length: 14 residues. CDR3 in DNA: TGCGCCAGCAACAGTGGGGGGGCCAGGAATGAGCAGTTCTTC. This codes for CASNSGGARNEQFF.

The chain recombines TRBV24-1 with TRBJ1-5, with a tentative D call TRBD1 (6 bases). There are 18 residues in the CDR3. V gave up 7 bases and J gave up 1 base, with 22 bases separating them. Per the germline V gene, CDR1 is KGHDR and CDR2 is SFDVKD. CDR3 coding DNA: TGTGCCACCAGCGCCAGGGGCGTAGAGGGATTAAGCAATCAGCCCCAGCATTTT. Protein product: CATSARGVEGLSNQPQHF.

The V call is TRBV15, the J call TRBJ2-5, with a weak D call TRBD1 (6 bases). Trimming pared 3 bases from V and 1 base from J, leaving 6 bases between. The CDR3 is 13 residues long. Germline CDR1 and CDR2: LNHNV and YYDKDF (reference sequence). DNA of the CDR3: TGTGCCACCAGCAGGGACAGCCAAGAGACCCAGTACTTC. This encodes CATSRDSQETQYF. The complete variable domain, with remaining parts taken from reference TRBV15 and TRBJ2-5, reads DAMVIQNPRYQVTQFGKPVTLSCSQTLNHNVMYWYQQKSSQAPKLLFHYYDKDFNNEADTPDNFQSRRPNTSFCFLDIRSPGLGDTAMYLCATSRDSQETQYFGPGTRLLVL.

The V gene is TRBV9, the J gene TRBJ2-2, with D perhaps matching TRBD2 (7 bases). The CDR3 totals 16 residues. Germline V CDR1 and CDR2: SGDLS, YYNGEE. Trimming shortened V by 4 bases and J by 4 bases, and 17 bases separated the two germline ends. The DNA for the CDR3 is TGTGCCAGCAGCCCAGTCCGGGGGGCGGGCACCGGGGAGCTGTTTTTT. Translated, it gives CASSPVRGAGTGELFF. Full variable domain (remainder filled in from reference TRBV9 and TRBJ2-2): DSGVTQTPKHLITATGQRVTLRCSPRSGDLSVYWYQQSLDQGLQFLIQYYNGEERAKGNILERFSAQQFPDLHSELNLSSLELGDSALYFCASSPVRGAGTGELFFGEGSRLTVL.